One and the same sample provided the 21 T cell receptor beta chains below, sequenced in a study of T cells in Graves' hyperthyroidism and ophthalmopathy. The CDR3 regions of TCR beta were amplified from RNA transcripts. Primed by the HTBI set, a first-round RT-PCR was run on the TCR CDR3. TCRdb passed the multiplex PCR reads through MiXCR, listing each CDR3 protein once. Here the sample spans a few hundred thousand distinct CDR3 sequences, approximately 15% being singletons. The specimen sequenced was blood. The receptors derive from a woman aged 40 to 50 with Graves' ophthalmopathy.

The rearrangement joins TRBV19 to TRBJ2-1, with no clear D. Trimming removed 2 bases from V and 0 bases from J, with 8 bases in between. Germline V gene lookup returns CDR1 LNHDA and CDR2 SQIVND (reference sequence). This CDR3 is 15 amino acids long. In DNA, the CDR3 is TGTGCCAGTAGTATATACAGTGACTCCTACAATGAGCAGTTCTTC. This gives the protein CASSIYSDSYNEQFF.

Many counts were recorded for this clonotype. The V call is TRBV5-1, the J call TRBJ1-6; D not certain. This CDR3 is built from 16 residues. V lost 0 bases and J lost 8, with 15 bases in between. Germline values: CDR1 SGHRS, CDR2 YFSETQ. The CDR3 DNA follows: TGCGCCAGCAGCTTGGAGTTCGGGAGTAGGGATTCACCCCTCCACTTT. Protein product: CASSLEFGSRDSPLHF.

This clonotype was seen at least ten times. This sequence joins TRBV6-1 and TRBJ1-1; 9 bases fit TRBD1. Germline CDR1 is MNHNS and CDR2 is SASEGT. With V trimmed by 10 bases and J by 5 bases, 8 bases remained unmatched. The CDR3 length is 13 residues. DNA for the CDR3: TGTGCCACCAATAAGGGGACAGGGACTGAAGCTTTCTTT. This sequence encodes CATNKGTGTEAFF.

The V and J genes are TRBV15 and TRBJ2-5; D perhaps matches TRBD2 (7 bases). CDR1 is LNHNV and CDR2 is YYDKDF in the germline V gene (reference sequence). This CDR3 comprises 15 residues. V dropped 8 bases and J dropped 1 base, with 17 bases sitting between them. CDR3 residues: CATQRRRGPQETQYF. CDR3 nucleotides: TGTGCCACCCAAAGGCGGCGGGGGCCCCAAGAGACCCAGTACTTC.

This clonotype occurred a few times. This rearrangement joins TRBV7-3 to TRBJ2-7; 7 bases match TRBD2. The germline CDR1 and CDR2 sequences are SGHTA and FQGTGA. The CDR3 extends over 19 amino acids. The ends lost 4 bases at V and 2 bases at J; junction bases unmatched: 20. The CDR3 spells CASSCRKTQLTSVPYEQYF. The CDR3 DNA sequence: TGTGCCAGCAGCTGCCGAAAGACTCAACTCACTAGCGTTCCCTACGAGCAGTACTTC.

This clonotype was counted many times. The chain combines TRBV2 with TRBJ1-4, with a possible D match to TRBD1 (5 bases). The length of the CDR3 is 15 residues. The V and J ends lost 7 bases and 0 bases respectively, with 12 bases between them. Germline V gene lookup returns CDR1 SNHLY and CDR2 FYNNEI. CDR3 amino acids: CASMGRGATNEKLFF. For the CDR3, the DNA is TGTGCCAGCATGGGGCGGGGAGCAACTAATGAAAAACTGTTTTTT.

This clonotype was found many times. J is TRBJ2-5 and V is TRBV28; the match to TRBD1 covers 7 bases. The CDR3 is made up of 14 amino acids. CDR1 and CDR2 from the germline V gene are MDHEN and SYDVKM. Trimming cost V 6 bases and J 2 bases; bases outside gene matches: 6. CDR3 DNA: TGTGCCAGCAGGCCGGGGACAGCTCAAGAGACCCAGTACTTC. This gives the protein CASRPGTAQETQYF.

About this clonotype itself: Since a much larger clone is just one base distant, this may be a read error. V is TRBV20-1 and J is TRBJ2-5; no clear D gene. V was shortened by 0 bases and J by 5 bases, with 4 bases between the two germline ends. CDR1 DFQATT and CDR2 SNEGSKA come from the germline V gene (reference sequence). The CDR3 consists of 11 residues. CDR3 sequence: CSARDHETQYF. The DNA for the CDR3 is TGCAGTGCTAGAGATCACGAGACCCAGTACTTC.

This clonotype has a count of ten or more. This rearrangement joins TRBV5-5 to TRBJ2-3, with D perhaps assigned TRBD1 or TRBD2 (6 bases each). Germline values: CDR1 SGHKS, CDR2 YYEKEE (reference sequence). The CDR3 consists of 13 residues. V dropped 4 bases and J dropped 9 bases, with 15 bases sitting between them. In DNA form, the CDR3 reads TGTGCCAGCAGCAGTACTTGGGGGGCCACGCAGTATTTT. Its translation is CASSSTWGATQYF.

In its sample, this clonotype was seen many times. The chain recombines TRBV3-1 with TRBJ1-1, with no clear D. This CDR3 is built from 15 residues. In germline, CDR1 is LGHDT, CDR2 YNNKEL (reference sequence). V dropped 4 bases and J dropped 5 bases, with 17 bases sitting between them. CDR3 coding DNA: TGTGCCAGCAGCCCAATCGGGAGGCGGGCGACTGAAGCTTTCTTT. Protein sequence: CASSPIGRRATEAFF.

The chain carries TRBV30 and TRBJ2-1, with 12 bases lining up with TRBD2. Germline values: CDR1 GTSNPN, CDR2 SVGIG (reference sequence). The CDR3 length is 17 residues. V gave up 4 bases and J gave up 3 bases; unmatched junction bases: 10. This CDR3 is CAWKRTSGTSFYNEQFF. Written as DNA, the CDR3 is TGTGCCTGGAAAAGGACTAGCGGGACCTCCTTCTACAATGAGCAGTTCTTC.

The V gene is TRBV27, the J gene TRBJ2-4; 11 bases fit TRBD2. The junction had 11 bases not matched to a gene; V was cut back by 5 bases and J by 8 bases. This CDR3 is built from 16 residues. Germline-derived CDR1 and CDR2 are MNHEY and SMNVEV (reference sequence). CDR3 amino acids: CASSPLAGVISYIQYF. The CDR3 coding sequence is TGTGCCAGCAGTCCACTAGCGGGAGTGATATCGTACATTCAGTACTTC.

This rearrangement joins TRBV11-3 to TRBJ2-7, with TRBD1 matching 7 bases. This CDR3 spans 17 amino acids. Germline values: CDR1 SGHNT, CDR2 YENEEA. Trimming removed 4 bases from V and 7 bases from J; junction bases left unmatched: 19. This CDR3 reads CASSSQGLGYPTREQYF. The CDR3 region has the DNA TGTGCCAGCAGCTCACAGGGGTTGGGATACCCTACGAGGGAGCAGTACTTC.

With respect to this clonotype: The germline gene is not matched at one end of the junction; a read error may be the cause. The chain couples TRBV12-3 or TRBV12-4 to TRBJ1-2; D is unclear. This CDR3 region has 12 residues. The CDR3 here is CASSPGSYGHTF. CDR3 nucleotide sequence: TGTGCCAGCAGTCCAGGATCCTATGGCCACACCTTC.

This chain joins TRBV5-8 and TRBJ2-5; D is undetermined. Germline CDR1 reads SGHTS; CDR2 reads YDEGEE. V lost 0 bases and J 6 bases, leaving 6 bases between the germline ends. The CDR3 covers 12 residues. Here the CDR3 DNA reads TGTGCCAGCAGCTTGGCTCTAAAGACCCAGTACTTC. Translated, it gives CASSLALKTQYF.

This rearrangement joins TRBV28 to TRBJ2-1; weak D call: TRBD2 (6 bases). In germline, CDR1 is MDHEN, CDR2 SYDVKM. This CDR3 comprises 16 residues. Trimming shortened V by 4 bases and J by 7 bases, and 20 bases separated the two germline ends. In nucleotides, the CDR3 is TGTGCCAGCAGTTCCAAGTTGGCGGGAAGGGTTAATGAGCAGTTCTTC. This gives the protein CASSSKLAGRVNEQFF.

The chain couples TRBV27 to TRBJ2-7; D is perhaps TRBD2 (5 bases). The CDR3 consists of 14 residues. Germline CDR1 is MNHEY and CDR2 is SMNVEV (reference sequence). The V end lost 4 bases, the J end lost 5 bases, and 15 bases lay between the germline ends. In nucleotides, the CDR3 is TGTGCCAGCAGTTCTCTGCTATTCGGGGACGAGCAGTACTTC. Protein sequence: CASSSLLFGDEQYF.

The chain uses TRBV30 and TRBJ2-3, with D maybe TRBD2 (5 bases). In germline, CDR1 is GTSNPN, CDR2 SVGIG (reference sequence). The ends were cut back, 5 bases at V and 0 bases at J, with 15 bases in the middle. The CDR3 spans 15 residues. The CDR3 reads CAWDRGSGSTDTQYF. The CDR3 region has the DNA TGTGCCTGGGATCGTGGGAGCGGAAGCACAGATACGCAGTATTTT.

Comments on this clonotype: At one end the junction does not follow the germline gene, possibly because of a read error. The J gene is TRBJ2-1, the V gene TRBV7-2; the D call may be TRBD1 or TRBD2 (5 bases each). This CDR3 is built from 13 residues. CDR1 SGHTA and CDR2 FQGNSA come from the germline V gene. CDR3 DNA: TGTGCCCGCAGCTCGGGACCCACCAATGAGCAGTTCTTC. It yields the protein CARSSGPTNEQFF.

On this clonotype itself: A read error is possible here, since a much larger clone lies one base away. The CDR3 loop reads CASRDSGANVLTF. The CDR3, as DNA: TGTGCCAGCAGGGACTCTGGGGCCAACGTCCTGACTTTC. The V gene is TRBV28, the J gene TRBJ2-6; D is uncertain. V dropped 6 bases and J dropped 0 bases, with 3 bases sitting between them. The germline V gene encodes CDR1 MDHEN and CDR2 SYDVKM. CDR3 size: 13 residues.

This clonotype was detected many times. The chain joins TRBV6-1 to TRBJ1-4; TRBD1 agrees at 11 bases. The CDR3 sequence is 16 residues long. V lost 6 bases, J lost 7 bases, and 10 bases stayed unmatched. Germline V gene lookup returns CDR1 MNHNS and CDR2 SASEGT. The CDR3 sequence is CASSRAPGQGGEKLFF. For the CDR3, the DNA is TGTGCCAGCAGCCGGGCCCCGGGACAGGGGGGTGAAAAACTGTTTTTT.